The 29 T cell receptor beta chains below all came from one sample that was sequenced in a study of T cells in Graves' hyperthyroidism and ophthalmopathy. Authors of the study amplified TCR beta CDR3 regions from RNA transcripts. HTBI primers were used for first-round RT-PCR of the TCR CDR3. MiXCR, applied by TCRdb to the multiplex PCR reads, yields one record per CDR3 protein. The sample comprises over 650,000 distinct CDR3 sequences, just under 45% of which are singletons, and about 7% rests with the top ten. The sample taken for sequencing was peripheral blood or thyroid tissue (not recorded which). The receptors were sampled from an adult man with Graves' disease, either hyperthyroidism or ophthalmopathy (not recorded which).

This rearrangement joins TRBV20-1 to TRBJ1-5; D call uncertain. The CDR3 loop spans 16 amino acids. Trimming shortened V by 4 bases and J by 3 bases, and 19 bases separated the two germline ends. Germline CDR1 reads DFQATT; CDR2 reads SNEGSKA (reference sequence). The CDR3 sequence is CSAKDFSRVVNQPQHF. The CDR3 nucleotides are TGCAGTGCTAAGGACTTCAGTCGGGTCGTCAATCAGCCCCAGCATTTT.

Many counts were recorded for this clonotype. V is TRBV20-1 and J is TRBJ2-6; 9 bases align to TRBD1. With 3 bases clipped from V and 4 bases from J, the junction kept 4 bases outside the gene matches. Germline values: CDR1 DFQATT, CDR2 SNEGSKA (reference sequence). The CDR3 sequence is 15 residues long. CDR3 residues: CSASTGGSGANVLTF. The CDR3 nucleotides read TGCAGTGCTAGCACAGGGGGCTCGGGGGCCAACGTCCTGACTTTC.

This clonotype has a count of ten or more. The CDR3, as DNA: TGTGCCACCAGCAGGTCGGGGGCTAGCGGGAGGTCCTACGAGCAGTACTTC. This gives the protein CATSRSGASGRSYEQYF. V is TRBV15 and J is TRBJ2-7, with 11 bases aligning to TRBD2. Germline-derived CDR1 and CDR2 are LNHNV and YYDKDF (reference sequence). J lost 1 base, V lost 3 bases, and 8 bases had no gene match. This CDR3 spans 17 amino acids.

The rearrangement joins TRBV12-3 or TRBV12-4 to TRBJ1-1, with D unclear. CDR3 length equals 13 residues. V lost 8 bases and J 4 bases, leaving 14 bases between the germline ends. The CDR3 DNA sequence: TGTGCCAGCTCCTCTTGGGGTCGCACTGAAGCTTTCTTT. Its translation is CASSSWGRTEAFF.

The DNA for the CDR3 is TGCGCCAGCAGCTGGAGCCATACCTACGAGCAGTACTTC. Its translation is CASSWSHTYEQYF. This chain links TRBV5-1 with TRBJ2-7; no reliable D call. Germline-derived CDR1 and CDR2 are SGHRS and YFSETQ. This CDR3 spans 13 amino acids. Trimming removed 3 bases from V and 2 bases from J, with 9 bases in between.

This clonotype came up many times. The chain uses TRBV20-1 and TRBJ1-1; tentatively, D is TRBD1 (5 bases). The CDR3 has 13 amino acids. Germline CDR1 DFQATT, CDR2 SNEGSKA (reference sequence). Trimming cost V 8 bases and J 0 bases, with 13 bases left between them. The CDR3 region has the DNA TGCAGTCCCTCGGGGGTTGTGAACACTGAAGCTTTCTTT. It specifies CSPSGVVNTEAFF.

The chain combines TRBV7-8 with TRBJ2-7; 7 bases agree with TRBD1. The germline gives CDR1 SGHVS, CDR2 FQNEAQ. CDR3 length: 14 residues. J was trimmed by 2 bases and V by 5 bases; bases with no gene match: 6. CDR3 sequence: CASSHQTGTYEQYF. The CDR3 nucleotides are TGTGCCAGCAGCCACCAGACAGGGACCTACGAGCAGTACTTC.

This clonotype was seen many times. The V gene is TRBV19, the J gene TRBJ1-5; D not certain. The CDR3 spans 15 residues. Looked up from germline, CDR1 is LNHDA and CDR2 is SQIVND (reference sequence). The V end was cut by 5 bases, the J end by 4 bases, with 15 bases between. The CDR3 is CASSALDGRNQPQHF. CDR3 sequence (DNA): TGTGCCAGTAGTGCCCTCGATGGTAGGAATCAGCCCCAGCATTTT.

On this clonotype: A clone one base away is much larger, so this may be a read error. The rearrangement uses TRBV10-3 and TRBJ1-1; D remains unclear. V was clipped by 3 bases and J by 5 bases, with 13 bases between them. This CDR3 contains 14 residues. Germline CDR1 is ENHRY and CDR2 is SYGVKD. In nucleotides, the CDR3 is TGTGCCATCAGTGATGGGTGGAGTGGGACTGAAGCTTTCTTT. Its protein product is CAISDGWSGTEAFF.

This clonotype was counted between two and nine times. The chain is built from TRBV7-8 and TRBJ1-1; no reliable D call. The CDR3 runs to 13 residues. Trimming took off 1 base at V and 7 bases at J, with 10 bases between the two ends. Germline CDR1 reads SGHVS; CDR2 reads FQNEAQ. CDR3 sequence: CASSLVPDYEAFF. The DNA of the CDR3 is TGTGCCAGCAGCTTAGTCCCAGACTATGAAGCTTTCTTT.

The rearrangement joins TRBV2 to TRBJ1-5, with D tentatively TRBD1 (5 bases). There are 17 residues in the CDR3. Deletions cut 6 bases from V and 2 bases from J, with 20 bases between. Per germline, CDR1 SNHLY and CDR2 FYNNEI. The CDR3 spells CASSHGTAGVGNQPQHF. The DNA of the CDR3 is TGTGCCAGCAGCCACGGGACCGCGGGTGTGGGCAATCAGCCCCAGCATTTT.

This clonotype showed up many times. This rearrangement joins TRBV29-1 to TRBJ1-2; the match to TRBD1 covers 9 bases. The germline gives CDR1 SQVTM, CDR2 ANQGSEA. Germline trimming cut 6 bases from V and 4 bases from J; bases unmatched to any gene: 3. The CDR3 extends over 12 amino acids. CDR3: CSVRDRVYGYTF. In DNA form, the CDR3 reads TGCAGCGTCCGGGACAGGGTCTATGGCTACACCTTC. Variable domain in full (rest from reference TRBV29-1 and TRBJ1-2): SAVISQKPSRDICQRGTSLTIQCQVDSQVTMMFWYRQQPGQSLTLIATANQGSEATYESGFVIDKFPISRPNLTFSTLTVSNMSPEDSSIYLCSVRDRVYGYTFGSGTRLTVV.

This clonotype came up many times. The chain combines TRBV15 with TRBJ1-1, with no clear D. Germline CDR1 and CDR2: LNHNV and YYDKDF (reference sequence). The ends were cut back, 6 bases at V and 0 bases at J, with 14 bases in the middle. CDR3 length: 15 residues. The CDR3 sequence: CATSERRELNTEAFF. CDR3 nucleotide sequence: TGTGCCACCAGTGAGCGTCGGGAGCTGAACACTGAAGCTTTCTTT.

As regards this clonotype: Relative to the germline gene, one junction end is altered; a read error may explain this. V and J are TRBV7-6 and TRBJ2-7; weak D call: TRBD1 (6 bases). This CDR3 is built from 13 residues. Germline V gene sequence: CDR1 SGHVS, CDR2 FNYEAQ. CDR3 loop: CVSSWGHRDEQYF. The CDR3 DNA reads TGTGTCAGCAGCTGGGGACATCGGGACGAGCAGTACTTC. Together with reference TRBV7-6 and TRBJ2-7, the CDR3 gives the full variable domain: GAGVSQSPRYKVTKRGQDVALRCDPISGHVSLYWYRQALGQGPEFLTYFNYEAQQDKSGLPNDRFSAERPEGSISTLTIQRTEQRDSAMYRCVSSWGHRDEQYFGPGTRLTVT.

V and J are TRBV24-1 and TRBJ2-5; maybe TRBD2 (5 bases). This CDR3 has 15 amino acids. CDR1 and CDR2 (germline): KGHDR, SFDVKD. Trimming removed 5 bases at V and 2 bases at J, with 14 bases between. Written as DNA, the CDR3 is TGTGCCACCAGTGGTCCCCGAGGGTATCAAGAGACCCAGTACTTC. As protein: CATSGPRGYQETQYF.

With respect to this clonotype: With a much larger clone just one base away, this may be a read error. This chain connects TRBV7-3 to TRBJ1-1; D perhaps matches TRBD1 (6 bases). This CDR3 comprises 13 residues. Germline CDR1 reads SGHTA; CDR2 reads FQGTGA. V gave up 4 bases and J gave up 4 bases, with 10 bases separating them. The CDR3 sequence: CASSWDKSTEAFF. The CDR3 nucleotides read TGTGCCAGCAGCTGGGACAAGAGCACTGAAGCTTTCTTT. The full variable domain, its missing parts supplied by reference TRBV7-3 and TRBJ1-1, is GAGVSQTPSNKVTEKGKYVELRCDPISGHTALYWYRQSLGQGPEFLIYFQGTGAADDSGLPNDRFFAVRPEGSVSTLKIQRTERGDSAVYLCASSWDKSTEAFFGQGTRLTVV.

The CDR3 region is CASSARDRGRETQYF. CDR3 sequence (DNA): TGTGCCAGCAGTGCTAGAGACAGGGGGCGTGAGACCCAGTACTTC. V gene TRBV2 combines with J gene TRBJ2-5, with 10 bases identical to TRBD1. The CDR3 covers 15 residues. The germline V gene has CDR1 SNHLY and CDR2 FYNNEI. The junction had 7 bases not matched to a gene; V was cut back by 4 bases and J by 5 bases.

CDR3 nucleotides: TGTGCCAGCAGCAAACCGGACAGGTACGAGCAGTACTTC. Translating gives CASSKPDRYEQYF. The chain employs TRBV7-9 and TRBJ2-7, with 7 bases lining up with TRBD1. Germline V gene sequence: CDR1 SEHNR, CDR2 FQNEAQ (reference sequence). V was clipped by 5 bases and J by 4 bases; unmatched bases: 5. The CDR3 consists of 13 residues.

V is TRBV19 and J is TRBJ2-2; D ambiguous. V lost 3 bases, J lost 5 bases, and 4 bases lay in between. This CDR3 contains 12 residues. Germline loops: CDR1 LNHDA, CDR2 SQIVND (reference sequence). The CDR3 loop is CASSIMTGELFF. CDR3 nucleotide sequence: TGTGCCAGTAGTATTATGACCGGGGAGCTGTTTTTT. The whole variable domain, filled in from reference TRBV19 and TRBJ2-2, reads DGGITQSPKYLFRKEGQNVTLSCEQNLNHDAMYWYRQDPGQGLRLIYYSQIVNDFQKGDIAEGYSVSREKKESFPLTVTSAQKNPTAFYLCASSIMTGELFFGEGSRLTVL.

This rearrangement joins TRBV2 to TRBJ1-1; a possible D gene is TRBD1 (5 bases). V was trimmed by 3 bases and J by 8 bases, leaving 10 bases between them. CDR3 length equals 12 residues. Germline V gene data show CDR1 as SNHLY and CDR2 as FYNNEI. CDR3 coding DNA: TGTGCCAGCAGTGACGGGGCAGGGGAAGCTTTCTTT. Translation: CASSDGAGEAFF.

This clonotype appeared many times. The J gene is TRBJ1-4, the V gene TRBV12-3 or TRBV12-4; 7 bases align to TRBD1. V lost 5 bases to trimming and J lost 8 bases; unmatched junction nucleotides: 8. This CDR3 comprises 14 residues. As DNA, the CDR3 is TGTGCCAGCAGTGAAACAGGGGTTGACGAAAAACTGTTTTTT. This gives the protein CASSETGVDEKLFF.

This chain connects TRBV20-1 to TRBJ2-7; 9 bases align to TRBD1. The CDR3 consists of 17 residues. The germline gives CDR1 DFQATT, CDR2 SNEGSKA (reference sequence). V lost 1 base, J lost 3 bases, and 13 bases stayed unmatched. The CDR3 loop is CSARVGQGLKWSYEQYF. As DNA, the CDR3 is TGCAGTGCTAGAGTTGGACAGGGGTTGAAGTGGAGCTACGAGCAGTACTTC.

V usage is TRBV20-1 and J usage is TRBJ2-2; D might be TRBD1 or TRBD2, each matching 6 bases. Looked up from germline, CDR1 is DFQATT and CDR2 is SNEGSKA (reference sequence). The CDR3 totals 17 residues. V lost 2 bases and J 6 bases, leaving 22 bases between the germline ends. The CDR3 DNA reads TGCAGTGCTAGACCACACCGTCCGGGGGCCGAAGCCGGGGAGCTGTTTTTT. It is translated as CSARPHRPGAEAGELFF.

This clonotype was detected a few times. This chain joins TRBV9 and TRBJ1-2; TRBD1 is a possible D gene (6 bases). Germline V CDR1 and CDR2: SGDLS, YYNGEE. Between the trimmed V and J ends, which lost 0 bases and 7 bases, there was a span of 22 bases. The CDR3 totals 17 residues. The CDR3 loop reads CASSVEIGGASASGYTF. CDR3 nucleotide sequence: TGTGCCAGCAGCGTAGAGATCGGGGGCGCTTCGGCCAGTGGCTACACCTTC.

The chain links TRBV6-1 to TRBJ1-4; a possible D gene is TRBD1 (6 bases). Germline V gene lookup returns CDR1 MNHNS and CDR2 SASEGT. Trimming removed 5 bases at V and 11 bases at J, with 27 bases between. There are 17 residues in the CDR3. The CDR3 bases are TGTGCCAGCAGTTGGCCTGAGGTGGGGGCGCTAGGAGGGAAACTGTTTTTT. Protein product: CASSWPEVGALGGKLFF.

Remarks on this clonotype: One end of the junction is discordant with germline, which a read error may explain. The V gene is TRBV6-1, the J gene TRBJ1-2; D is unresolved. The CDR3 contains 16 residues. Germline values: CDR1 MNHNS, CDR2 SASEGT. The CDR3 coding sequence is TGTGCCAGCAGCCGGTCGGGTGGACTTGCTAACGATGGCTACACCTTC. This codes for CASSRSGGLANDGYTF.

The rearrangement joins TRBV10-3 to TRBJ2-2, with D perhaps matching TRBD1 (5 bases). The CDR3 totals 14 residues. Germline CDR1 and CDR2: ENHRY and SYGVKD. V lost 9 bases and J lost 7, with 18 bases in between. CDR3 coding DNA: TGTGCCATGTCGACAGCAGGAGTTGGCGGGGAGCTGTTTTTT. Protein product: CAMSTAGVGGELFF.

This clonotype was seen repeatedly, ten times or more. The CDR3 DNA is TGTGCCAGCAGTGAAGTGGATGAAGCTTTCTTT. It specifies CASSEVDEAFF. This chain joins TRBV2 and TRBJ1-1, with no clear D. The CDR3 totals 11 residues. V was cut by 1 base and J by 7 bases, with 4 bases left in between. The germline V gene has CDR1 SNHLY and CDR2 FYNNEI.

This clonotype was observed a handful of times. This rearrangement joins TRBV5-1 to TRBJ1-1; tentatively, D is TRBD1 (6 bases). Trimming took 4 bases from V and 7 from J, leaving 20 bases between them. The length of the CDR3 is 15 residues. Germline loops: CDR1 SGHRS, CDR2 YFSETQ. The CDR3 DNA sequence: TGCGCCAGCAGCCCCCTCGGGACATCGGACCTTGAAGCTTTCTTT. Its protein is CASSPLGTSDLEAFF.